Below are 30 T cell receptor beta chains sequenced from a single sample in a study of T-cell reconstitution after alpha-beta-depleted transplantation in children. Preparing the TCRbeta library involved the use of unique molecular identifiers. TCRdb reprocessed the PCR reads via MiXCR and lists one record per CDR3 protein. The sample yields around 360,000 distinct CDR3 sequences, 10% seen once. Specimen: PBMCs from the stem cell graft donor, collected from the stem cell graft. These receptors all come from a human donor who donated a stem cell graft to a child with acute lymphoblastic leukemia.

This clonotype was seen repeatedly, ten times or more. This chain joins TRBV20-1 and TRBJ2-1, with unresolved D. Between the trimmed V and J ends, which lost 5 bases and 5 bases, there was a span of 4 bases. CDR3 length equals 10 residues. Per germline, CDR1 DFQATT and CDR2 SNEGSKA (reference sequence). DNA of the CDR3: TGCAGTGCTCTAGACAATGAGCAGTTCTTC. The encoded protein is CSALDNEQFF.

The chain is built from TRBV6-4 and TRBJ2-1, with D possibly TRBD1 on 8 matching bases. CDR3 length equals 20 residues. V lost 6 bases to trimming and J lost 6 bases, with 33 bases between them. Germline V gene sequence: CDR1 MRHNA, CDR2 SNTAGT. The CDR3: CASSSPPDRGGLYSPNEQFF. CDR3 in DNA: TGTGCCAGCAGCTCTCCCCCCGACAGGGGAGGGCTGTACTCCCCCAATGAGCAGTTCTTC.

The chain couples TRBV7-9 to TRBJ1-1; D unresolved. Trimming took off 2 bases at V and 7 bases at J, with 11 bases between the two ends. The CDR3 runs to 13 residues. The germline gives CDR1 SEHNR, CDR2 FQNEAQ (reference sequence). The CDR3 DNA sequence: TGTGCCAGCAGCTTACGGCCCCCCATTGAAGCTTTCTTT. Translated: CASSLRPPIEAFF.

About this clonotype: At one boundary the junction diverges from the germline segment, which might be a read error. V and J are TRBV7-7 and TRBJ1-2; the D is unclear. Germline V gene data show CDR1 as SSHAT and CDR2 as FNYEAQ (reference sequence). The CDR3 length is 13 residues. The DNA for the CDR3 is TGTGCTAGCAGCTTGGACCCTAACTATGGCTACACCTTC. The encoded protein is CASSLDPNYGYTF. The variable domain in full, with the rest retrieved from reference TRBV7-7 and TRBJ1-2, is GAGVSQSPRYKVTKRGQDVTLRCDPISSHATLYWYQQALGQGPEFLTYFNYEAQPDKSGLPSDRFSAERPEGSISTLTIQRTEQRDSAMYRCASSLDPNYGYTFGSGTRLTVV.

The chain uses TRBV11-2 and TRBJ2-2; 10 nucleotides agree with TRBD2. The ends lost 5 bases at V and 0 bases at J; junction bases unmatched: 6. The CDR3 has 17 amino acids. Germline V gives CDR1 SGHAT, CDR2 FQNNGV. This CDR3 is CASSTWLAGANTGELFF. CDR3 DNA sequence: TGTGCCAGCAGCACGTGGCTAGCGGGAGCGAACACCGGGGAGCTGTTTTTT.

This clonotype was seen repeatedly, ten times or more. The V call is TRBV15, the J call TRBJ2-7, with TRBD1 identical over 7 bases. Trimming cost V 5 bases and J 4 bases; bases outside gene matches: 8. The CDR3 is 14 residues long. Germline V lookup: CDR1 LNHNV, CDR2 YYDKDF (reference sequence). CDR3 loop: CATSVDRDGYEQYF. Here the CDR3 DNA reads TGTGCCACCAGCGTAGACAGGGACGGGTACGAGCAGTACTTC.

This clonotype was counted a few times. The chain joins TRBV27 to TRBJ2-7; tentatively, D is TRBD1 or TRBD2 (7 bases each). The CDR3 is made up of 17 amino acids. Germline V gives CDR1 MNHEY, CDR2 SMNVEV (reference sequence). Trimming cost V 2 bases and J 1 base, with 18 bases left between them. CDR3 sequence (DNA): TGTGCCAGCAGTTTAGTCCGGGGGGCAGGGGGGTCCTACGAGCAGTACTTC. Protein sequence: CASSLVRGAGGSYEQYF.

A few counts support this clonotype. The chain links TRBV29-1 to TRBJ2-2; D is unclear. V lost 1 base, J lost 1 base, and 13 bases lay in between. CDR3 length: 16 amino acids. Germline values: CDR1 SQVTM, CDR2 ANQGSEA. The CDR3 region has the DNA TGCAGCGTTGAAGGGGTAAACGGACGGAACACCGGGGAGCTGTTTTTT. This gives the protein CSVEGVNGRNTGELFF.

The CDR3 region is CAISEPSERADTQYF. The CDR3, as DNA: TGTGCCATCAGTGAGCCTAGCGAGAGGGCGGATACGCAGTATTTT. The genes are TRBV10-3 and TRBJ2-3, with a weak D call TRBD2 (6 bases). Looked up from germline, CDR1 is ENHRY and CDR2 is SYGVKD. V lost 2 bases to trimming and J lost 6 bases, with 15 bases between them. The CDR3 sequence is 15 residues long.

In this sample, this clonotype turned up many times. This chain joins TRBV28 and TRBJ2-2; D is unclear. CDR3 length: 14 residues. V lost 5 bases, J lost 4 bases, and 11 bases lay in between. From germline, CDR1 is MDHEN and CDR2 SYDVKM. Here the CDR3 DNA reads TGTGCCAGCAGTCCCGGGTCAGGCACCGGGGAGCTGTTTTTT. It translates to CASSPGSGTGELFF.

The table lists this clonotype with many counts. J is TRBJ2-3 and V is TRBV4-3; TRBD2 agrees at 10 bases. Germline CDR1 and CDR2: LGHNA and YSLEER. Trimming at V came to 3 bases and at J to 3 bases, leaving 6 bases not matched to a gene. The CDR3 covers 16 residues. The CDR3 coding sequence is TGCGCCAGCAGCCAGGGGACTAGCGATAGAACAGATACGCAGTATTTT. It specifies CASSQGTSDRTDTQYF.

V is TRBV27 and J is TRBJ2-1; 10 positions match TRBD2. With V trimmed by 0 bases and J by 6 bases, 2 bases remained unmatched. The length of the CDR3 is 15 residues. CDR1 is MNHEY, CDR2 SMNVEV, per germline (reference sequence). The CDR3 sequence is CASSLSASGGNEQFF. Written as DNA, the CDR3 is TGTGCCAGCAGTTTATCGGCTAGCGGGGGCAATGAGCAGTTCTTC.

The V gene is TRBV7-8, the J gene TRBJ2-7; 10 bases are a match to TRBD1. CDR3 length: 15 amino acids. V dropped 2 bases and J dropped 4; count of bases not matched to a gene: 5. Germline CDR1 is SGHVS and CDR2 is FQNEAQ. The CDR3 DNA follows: TGTGCCAGCAGCTTAAGACAGGGGGCGCGGTACGAGCAGTACTTC. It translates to CASSLRQGARYEQYF.

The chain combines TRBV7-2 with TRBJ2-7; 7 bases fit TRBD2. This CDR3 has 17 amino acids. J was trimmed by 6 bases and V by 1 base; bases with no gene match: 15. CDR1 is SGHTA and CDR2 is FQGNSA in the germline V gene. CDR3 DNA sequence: TGTGCCAGCAGCTTAGGCGGGTTGGAGGGAGGGGCTCGCGAGCAGTACTTC. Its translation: CASSLGGLEGGAREQYF.

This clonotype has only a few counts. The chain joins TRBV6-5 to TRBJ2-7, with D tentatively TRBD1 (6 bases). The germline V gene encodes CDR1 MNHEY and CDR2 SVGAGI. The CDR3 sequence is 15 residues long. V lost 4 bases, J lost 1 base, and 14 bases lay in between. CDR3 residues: CASSSIRQASYEQYF. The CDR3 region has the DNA TGTGCCAGCAGTTCCATTCGACAGGCGTCCTACGAGCAGTACTTC.

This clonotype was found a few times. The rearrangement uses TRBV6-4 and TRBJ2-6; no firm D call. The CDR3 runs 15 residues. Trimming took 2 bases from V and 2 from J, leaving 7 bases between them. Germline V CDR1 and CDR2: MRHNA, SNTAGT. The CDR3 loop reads CASSDGAAGANVLTF. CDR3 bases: TGTGCCAGCAGTGACGGCGCTGCTGGGGCCAACGTCCTGACTTTC.

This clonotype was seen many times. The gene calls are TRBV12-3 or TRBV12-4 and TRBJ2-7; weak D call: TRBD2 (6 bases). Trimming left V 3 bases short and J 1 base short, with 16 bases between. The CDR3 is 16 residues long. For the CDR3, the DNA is TGTGCCAGCAGTTTCCGACCCGGGAGTAGGTCCTACGAGCAGTACTTC. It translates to CASSFRPGSRSYEQYF.

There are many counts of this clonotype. The CDR3 bases are TGTGCCAGCAGTTACTCGGTGAAGACTGGAAACACCATATATTTT. The encoded protein is CASSYSVKTGNTIYF. The chain combines TRBV6-5 with TRBJ1-3; no definite D call. The CDR3 loop spans 15 amino acids. Germline V gene sequence: CDR1 MNHEY, CDR2 SVGAGI. V was cut by 0 bases and J by 2 bases, with 8 bases left in between.

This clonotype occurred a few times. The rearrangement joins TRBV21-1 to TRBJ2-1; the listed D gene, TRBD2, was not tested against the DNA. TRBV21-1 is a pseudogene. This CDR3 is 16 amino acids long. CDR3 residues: CASSGNHSGYYNEQFF. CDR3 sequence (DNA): TGTGCCAGCAGCGGAAACCATAGCGGATACTACAATGAGCAGTTCTTC.

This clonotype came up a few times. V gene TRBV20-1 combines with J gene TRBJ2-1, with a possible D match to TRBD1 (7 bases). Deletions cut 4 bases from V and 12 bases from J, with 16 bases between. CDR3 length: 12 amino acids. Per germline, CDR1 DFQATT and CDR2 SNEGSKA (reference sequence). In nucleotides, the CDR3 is TGCAGTGCTAACGGGCAGGGGGGCCCGCAGTTCTTC. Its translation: CSANGQGGPQFF.

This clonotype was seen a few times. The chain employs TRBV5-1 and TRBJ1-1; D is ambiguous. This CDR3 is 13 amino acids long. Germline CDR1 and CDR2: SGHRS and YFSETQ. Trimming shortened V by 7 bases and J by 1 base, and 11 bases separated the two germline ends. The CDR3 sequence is CASQSQGNTEAFF. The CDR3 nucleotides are TGCGCCAGCCAATCCCAAGGGAACACTGAAGCTTTCTTT. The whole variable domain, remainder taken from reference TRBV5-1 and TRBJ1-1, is KAGVTQTPRYLIKTRGQQVTLSCSPISGHRSVSWYQQTPGQGLQFLFEYFSETQRNKGNFPGRFSGRQFSNSRSEMNVSTLELGDSALYLCASQSQGNTEAFFGQGTRLTVV.

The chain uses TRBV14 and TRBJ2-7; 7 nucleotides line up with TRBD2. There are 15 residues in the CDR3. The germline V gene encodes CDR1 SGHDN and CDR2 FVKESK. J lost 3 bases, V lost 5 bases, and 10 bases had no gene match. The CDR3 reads CASSSRWGGVYEQYF. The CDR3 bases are TGTGCCAGCAGCTCACGCTGGGGGGGTGTCTACGAGCAGTACTTC.

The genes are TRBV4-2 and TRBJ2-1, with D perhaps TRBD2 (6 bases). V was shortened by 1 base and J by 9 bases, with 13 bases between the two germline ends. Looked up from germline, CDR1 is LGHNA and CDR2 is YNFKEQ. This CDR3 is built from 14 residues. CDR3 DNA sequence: TGTGCCAGCAGCCAAGGGAGGGAGTGGGGTGAGCAGTTCTTC. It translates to CASSQGREWGEQFF.

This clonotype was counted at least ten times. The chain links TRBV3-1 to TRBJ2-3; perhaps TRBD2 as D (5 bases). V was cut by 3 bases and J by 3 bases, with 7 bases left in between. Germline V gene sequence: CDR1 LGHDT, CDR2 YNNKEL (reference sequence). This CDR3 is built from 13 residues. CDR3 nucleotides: TGTGCCAGCAGCCAGAGGGCTACAGATACGCAGTATTTT. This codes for CASSQRATDTQYF.

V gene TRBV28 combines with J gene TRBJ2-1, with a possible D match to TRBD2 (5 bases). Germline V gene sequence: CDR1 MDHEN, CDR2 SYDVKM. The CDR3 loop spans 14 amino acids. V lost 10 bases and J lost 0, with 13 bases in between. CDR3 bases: TGTGCCACCCTGGAGGATAGCTCCTACAATGAGCAGTTCTTC. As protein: CATLEDSSYNEQFF. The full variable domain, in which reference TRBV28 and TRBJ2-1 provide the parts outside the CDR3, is DVKVTQSSRYLVKRTGEKVFLECVQDMDHENMFWYRQDPGLGLRLIYFSYDVKMKEKGDIPEGYSVSREKKERFSLILESASTNQTSMYLCATLEDSSYNEQFFGPGTRLTVL.

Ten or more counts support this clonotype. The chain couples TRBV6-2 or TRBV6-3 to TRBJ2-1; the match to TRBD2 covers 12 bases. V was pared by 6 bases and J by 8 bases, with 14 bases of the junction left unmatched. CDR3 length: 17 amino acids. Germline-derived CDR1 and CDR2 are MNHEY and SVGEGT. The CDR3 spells CASSKLLAGGPLHEQFF. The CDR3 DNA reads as TGTGCCAGCAGCAAACTCCTAGCGGGAGGGCCTCTCCATGAGCAGTTCTTC.

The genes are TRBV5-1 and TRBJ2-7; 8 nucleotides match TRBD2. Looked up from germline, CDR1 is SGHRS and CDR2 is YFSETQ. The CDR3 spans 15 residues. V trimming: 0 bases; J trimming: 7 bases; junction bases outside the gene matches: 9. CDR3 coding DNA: TGCGCCAGCAGCTTGGATGGTAGCGGGACTCGGGAGCAGTACTTC. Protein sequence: CASSLDGSGTREQYF. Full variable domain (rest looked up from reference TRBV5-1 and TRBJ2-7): KAGVTQTPRYLIKTRGQQVTLSCSPISGHRSVSWYQQTPGQGLQFLFEYFSETQRNKGNFPGRFSGRQFSNSRSEMNVSTLELGDSALYLCASSLDGSGTREQYFGPGTRLTVT.

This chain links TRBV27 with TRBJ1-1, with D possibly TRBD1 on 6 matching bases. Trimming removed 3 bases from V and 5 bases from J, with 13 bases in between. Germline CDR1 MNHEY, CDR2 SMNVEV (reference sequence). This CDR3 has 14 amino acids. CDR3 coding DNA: TGTGCCAGCAGTTTGTGGGGGGCAGGAACTGAAGCTTTCTTT. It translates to CASSLWGAGTEAFF.

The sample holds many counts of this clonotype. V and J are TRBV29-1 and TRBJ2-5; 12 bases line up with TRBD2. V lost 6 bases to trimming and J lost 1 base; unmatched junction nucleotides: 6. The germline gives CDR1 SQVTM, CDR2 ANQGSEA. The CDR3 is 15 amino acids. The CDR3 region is CSVRSSGRAQETQYF. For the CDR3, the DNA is TGCAGCGTCAGGTCTAGCGGGAGGGCCCAAGAGACCCAGTACTTC.

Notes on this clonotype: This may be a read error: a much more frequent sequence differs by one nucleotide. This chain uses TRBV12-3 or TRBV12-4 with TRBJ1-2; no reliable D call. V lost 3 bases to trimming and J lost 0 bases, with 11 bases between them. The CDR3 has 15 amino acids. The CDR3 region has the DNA TGTGCCAGCAGTTTGGGCATACATTCTAACTATGGCTACACCTTC. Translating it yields CASSLGIHSNYGYTF.